This T cell receptor beta chain comes out of a study of OX40 agonist ivuxolimab in advanced cancers. From germline, CDR1 is SGHDT and CDR2 YYEEEE. V lost 1 base to trimming and J lost 0 bases, with 10 bases between them. The CDR3 has 16 amino acids. Here immunoSEQ multiplex PCR was the method, and the copy in TCRdb shows in-frame clones only, minus some. The table lists about 34,000 clones, 89% of them singletons. This TCR was recovered from an adult with an advanced solid tumor such as melanoma, head and neck, liver or kidney cancer. The sequencing used CD4+ or CD8+ T cells sorted from blood, collected in a trial of the OX40 agonist ivuxolimab. The chain uses TRBV5-6 and TRBJ2-2; D unclear. This CDR3 is CASSLSPRANTGELFF. Here the CDR3 DNA reads TGTGCCAGCAGCTTGAGTCCGAGAGCGAACACCGGGGAGCTGTTTTTT.